The clone carrying this T cell receptor beta chain was recorded many times. The CDR3 goes on 3 residues after the read ends, and that part is filled in from the germline J gene. This specimen comes from a study of T cell clonality in common variable immunodeficiency. Clones were sequenced by immunoSEQ multiplex PCR, and TCRdb holds only the in-frame ones, with some missing. The data show tens of thousands of clones, with none appearing a single time. The CDR3 has 17 residues. J gave up 4 bases and V 2 bases, and 4 bases lay outside the gene matches. CDR1 and CDR2 from the germline V gene are SGHRS and YFSETQ.

The clonotype was recovered from a person aged 18 to 70 in good health. The sequenced material came from peripheral blood mononuclear cells. The chain uses TRBV5-1 and TRBJ2-2, with 14 positions matching TRBD2. CDR3 in amino acids: CASSFLGLAGGTGELFF. The DNA read from the CDR3 is TGCGCCAGCAGCTTCTTAGGACTAGCGGGAGGCACCGGGGAG.